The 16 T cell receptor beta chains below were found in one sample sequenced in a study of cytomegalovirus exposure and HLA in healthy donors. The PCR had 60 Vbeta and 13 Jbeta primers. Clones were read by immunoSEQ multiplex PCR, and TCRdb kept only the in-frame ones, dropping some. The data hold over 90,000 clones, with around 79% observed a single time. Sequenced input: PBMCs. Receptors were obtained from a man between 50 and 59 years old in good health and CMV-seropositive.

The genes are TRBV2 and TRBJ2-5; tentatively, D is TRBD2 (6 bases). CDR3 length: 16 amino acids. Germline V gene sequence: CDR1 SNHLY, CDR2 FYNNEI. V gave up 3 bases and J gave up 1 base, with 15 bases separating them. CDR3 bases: TGTGCCAGCAGTGAGACCGTGGCGGGGCCCCAAGAGACCCAGTACTTC. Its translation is CASSETVAGPQETQYF. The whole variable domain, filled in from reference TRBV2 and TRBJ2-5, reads EPEVTQTPSHQVTQMGQEVILRCVPISNHLYFYWYRQILGQKVEFLVSFYNNEISEKSEIFDDQFSVERPDGSNFTLKIRSTKLEDSAMYFCASSETVAGPQETQYFGPGTRLLVL.

For the CDR3, the DNA is TGTGCCAGCAGGCCAGGCGATTCCGCCGGGGAGCTGTTTTTT. It encodes CASRPGDSAGELFF. The V gene is TRBV28, the J gene TRBJ2-2; D is ambiguous. There are 14 residues in the CDR3. Trimming took off 6 bases at V and 6 bases at J, with 14 bases between the two ends. Germline V gene data show CDR1 as MDHEN and CDR2 as SYDVKM.

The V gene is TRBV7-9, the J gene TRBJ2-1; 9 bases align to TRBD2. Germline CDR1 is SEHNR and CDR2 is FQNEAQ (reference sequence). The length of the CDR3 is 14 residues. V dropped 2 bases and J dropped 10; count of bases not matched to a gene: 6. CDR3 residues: CASSLRREGLEQFF. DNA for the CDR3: TGTGCCAGCAGCTTAAGGCGGGAGGGCCTAGAGCAGTTCTTC.

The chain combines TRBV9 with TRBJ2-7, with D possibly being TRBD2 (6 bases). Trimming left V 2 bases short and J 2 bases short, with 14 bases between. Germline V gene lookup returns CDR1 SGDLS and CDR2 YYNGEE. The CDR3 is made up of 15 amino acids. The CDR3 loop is CASSVGGKGAYEQYF. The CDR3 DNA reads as TGTGCCAGCAGCGTCGGCGGGAAAGGGGCCTACGAGCAGTACTTC. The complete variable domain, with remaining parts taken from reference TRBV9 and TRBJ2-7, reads DSGVTQTPKHLITATGQRVTLRCSPRSGDLSVYWYQQSLDQGLQFLIQYYNGEERAKGNILERFSAQQFPDLHSELNLSSLELGDSALYFCASSVGGKGAYEQYFGPGTRLTVT.

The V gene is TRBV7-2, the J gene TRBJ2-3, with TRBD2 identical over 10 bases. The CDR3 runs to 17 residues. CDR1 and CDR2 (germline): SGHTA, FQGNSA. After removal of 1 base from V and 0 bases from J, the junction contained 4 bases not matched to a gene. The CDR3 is CASSLVTSGKSTDTQYF. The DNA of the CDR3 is TGTGCCAGCAGCTTAGTCACTAGCGGGAAGAGCACAGATACGCAGTATTTT.

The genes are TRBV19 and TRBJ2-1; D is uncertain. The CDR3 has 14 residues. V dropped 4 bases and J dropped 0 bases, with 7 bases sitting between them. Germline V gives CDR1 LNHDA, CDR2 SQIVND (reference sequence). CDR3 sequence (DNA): TGTGCCAGTAGTAGTATGAGCTCCTACAATGAGCAGTTCTTC. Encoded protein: CASSSMSSYNEQFF.

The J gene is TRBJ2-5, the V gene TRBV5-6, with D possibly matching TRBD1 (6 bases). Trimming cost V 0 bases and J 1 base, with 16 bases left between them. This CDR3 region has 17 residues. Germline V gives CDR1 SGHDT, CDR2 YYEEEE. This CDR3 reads CASSLVRVRGPQETQYF. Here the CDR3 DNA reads TGTGCCAGCAGCTTGGTTAGGGTCAGGGGACCCCAAGAGACCCAGTACTTC. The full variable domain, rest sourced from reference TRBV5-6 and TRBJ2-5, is DAGVTQSPTHLIKTRGQQVTLRCSPKSGHDTVSWYQQALGQGPQFIFQYYEEEERQRGNFPDRFSGHQFPNYSSELNVNALLLGDSALYLCASSLVRVRGPQETQYFGPGTRLLVL.

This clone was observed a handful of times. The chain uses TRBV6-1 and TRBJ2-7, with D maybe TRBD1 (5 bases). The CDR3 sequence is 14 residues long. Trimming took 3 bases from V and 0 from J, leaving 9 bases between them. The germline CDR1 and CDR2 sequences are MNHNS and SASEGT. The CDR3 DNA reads TGTGCCAGCAGTGATCAGGGTAGCTCCTACGAGCAGTACTTC. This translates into CASSDQGSSYEQYF.

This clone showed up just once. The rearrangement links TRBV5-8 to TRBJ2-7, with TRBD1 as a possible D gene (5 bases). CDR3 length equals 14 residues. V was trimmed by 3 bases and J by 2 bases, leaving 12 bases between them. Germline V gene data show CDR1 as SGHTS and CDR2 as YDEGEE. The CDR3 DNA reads TGTGCCAGCAGCTGGGCAGCAGGGCCCTACGAGCAGTACTTC. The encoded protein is CASSWAAGPYEQYF. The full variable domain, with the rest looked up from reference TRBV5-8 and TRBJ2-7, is EAGVTQSPTHLIKTRGQQATLRCSPISGHTSVYWYQQALGLGLQFLLWYDEGEERNRGNFPPRFSGRQFPNYSSELNVNALELEDSALYLCASSWAAGPYEQYFGPGTRLTVT.

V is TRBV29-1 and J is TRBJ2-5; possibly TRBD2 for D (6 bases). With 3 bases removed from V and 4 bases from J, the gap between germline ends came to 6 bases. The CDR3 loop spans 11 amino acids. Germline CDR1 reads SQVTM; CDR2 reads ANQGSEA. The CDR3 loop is CSVDGGETQYF. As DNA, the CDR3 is TGCAGCGTTGACGGGGGAGAGACCCAGTACTTC.

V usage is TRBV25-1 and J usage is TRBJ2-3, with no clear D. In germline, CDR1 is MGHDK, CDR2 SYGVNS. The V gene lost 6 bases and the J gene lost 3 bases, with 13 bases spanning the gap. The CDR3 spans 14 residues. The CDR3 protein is CASSREAITDTQYF. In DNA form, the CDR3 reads TGTGCCAGCAGCAGAGAGGCTATTACAGATACGCAGTATTTT.

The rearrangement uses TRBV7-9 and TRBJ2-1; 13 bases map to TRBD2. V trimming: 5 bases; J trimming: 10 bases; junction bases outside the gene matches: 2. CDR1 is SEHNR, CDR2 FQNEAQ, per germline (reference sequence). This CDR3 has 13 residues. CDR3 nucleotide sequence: TGTGCCAGCAGCCCGGGACTAGCGGGAGAGCAGTTCTTC. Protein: CASSPGLAGEQFF.

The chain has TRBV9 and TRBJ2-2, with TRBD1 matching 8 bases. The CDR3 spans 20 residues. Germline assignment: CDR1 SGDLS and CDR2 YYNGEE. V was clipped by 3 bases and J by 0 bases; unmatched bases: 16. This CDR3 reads CASSGTGGAISGANTGELFF. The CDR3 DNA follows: TGTGCCAGCAGCGGAACAGGGGGTGCTATTAGCGGAGCGAACACCGGGGAGCTGTTTTTT.

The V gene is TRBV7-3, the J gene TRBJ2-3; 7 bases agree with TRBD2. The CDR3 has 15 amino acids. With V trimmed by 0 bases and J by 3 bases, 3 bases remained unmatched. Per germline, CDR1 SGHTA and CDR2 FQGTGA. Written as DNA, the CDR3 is TGTGCCAGCAGCTTAACGGCGGGAGCTACAGATACGCAGTATTTT. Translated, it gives CASSLTAGATDTQYF.

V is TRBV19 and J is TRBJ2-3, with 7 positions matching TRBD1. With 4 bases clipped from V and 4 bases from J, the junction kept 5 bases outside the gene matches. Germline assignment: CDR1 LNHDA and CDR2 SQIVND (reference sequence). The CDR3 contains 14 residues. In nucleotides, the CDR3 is TGTGCCAGTAGTAAAGGGGGCTCGTCAGATACGCAGTATTTT. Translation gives CASSKGGSSDTQYF.

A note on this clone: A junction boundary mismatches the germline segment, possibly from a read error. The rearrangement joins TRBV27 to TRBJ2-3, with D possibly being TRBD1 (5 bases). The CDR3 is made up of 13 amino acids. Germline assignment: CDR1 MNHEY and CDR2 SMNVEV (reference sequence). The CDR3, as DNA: TGTGCCAGCAGTTTGTGGGGCACCGATACGCAGTATTTT. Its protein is CASSLWGTDTQYF.